This T cell receptor beta chain was documented in a study of blood T cell repertoires in COVID-19. Overall study: Donors in the United States, Italy and Spain gave samples during acute or convalescent COVID-19. The analysed material was cDNA or gDNA that came from T cells, B-cell-depleted T cells, or PBMCs.

This clone showed up just a few times. Original handling: Reference gene primer amplification in the assay estimated nucleated cell counts. Assay used: immunoSEQ multiplex PCR; TCRdb lists only in-frame clones, some missing. V and J calls and clone size come straight from that table; D and trimming were deduced from the DNA. Of about 270,000 clones listed, roughly 79% are singletons. V lost 1 base to trimming and J lost 7 bases, with 17 bases between them. CDR3 size: 15 residues. Per germline, CDR1 SEHNR and CDR2 FQNEAQ (reference sequence). V and J are TRBV7-9 and TRBJ2-7, with D maybe TRBD2 (6 bases). The receptor comes from a woman between 55 and 75 years old with active or convalescent COVID-19. The sample was peripheral blood. The CDR3 here is CASSLETAGPWEQYF. The DNA for the CDR3 is TGTGCCAGCAGCTTAGAAACAGCGGGTCCCTGGGAGCAGTACTTC.